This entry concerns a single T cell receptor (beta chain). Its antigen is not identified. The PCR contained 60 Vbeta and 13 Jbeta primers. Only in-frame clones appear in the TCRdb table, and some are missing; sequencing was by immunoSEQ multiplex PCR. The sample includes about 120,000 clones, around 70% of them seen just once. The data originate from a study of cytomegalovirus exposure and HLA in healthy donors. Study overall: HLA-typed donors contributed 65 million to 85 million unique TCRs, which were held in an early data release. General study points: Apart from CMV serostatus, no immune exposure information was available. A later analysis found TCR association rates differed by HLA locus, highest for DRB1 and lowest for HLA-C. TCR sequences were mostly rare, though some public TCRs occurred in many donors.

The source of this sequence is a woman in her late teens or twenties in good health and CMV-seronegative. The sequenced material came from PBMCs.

The CDR3 here is CASSVESGPNEKLFF. The CDR3 coding sequence is TGTGCCAGCAGCGTCGAGTCAGGGCCTAATGAAAAACTGTTTTTT. The chain links TRBV9 to TRBJ1-4, with D possibly matching TRBD1 (5 bases). CDR1 SGDLS and CDR2 YYNGEE come from the germline V gene. The germline V and J ends were trimmed by 2 bases and 3 bases, with 11 bases remaining between them. This CDR3 comprises 15 residues.